These T cell receptor beta chains were read from a single sample in a study of blood T cells in healthy people across ages. TCRdb itself ran the 5' RACE reads through MiXCR, one entry per CDR3 protein. The table shows 750,000 to 950,000 distinct CDR3 sequences, with around 24% occurring only once. Separately, the same data were catalogued under a study of T cells of mothers and their children.

The sample consisted of blood. The source of these receptors is a boy aged 5-17 years in good health. CDR3s include the opening cysteine and the closing phenylalanine or tryptophan. The order of the fields is D gene, clone size, V gene, J gene, CDR3 DNA, CDR3 protein. A D gene is named only where the DNA matches it firmly. Where a row states a size, it is once, few, many or the class of an expanded clone; other rows omit it.

d_gene: TRBD1
abundance: -
v_gene: TRBV6-2/TRBV6-3
j_gene: TRBJ2-2
CDR3nt: TGTGCCAGCAGCCCCCCCTCCATAGACAGGGGAAGGACCGGGGAGCTGTTTTTT
CDR3aa: CASSPPSIDRGRTGELFF

d_gene: -
abundance: -
v_gene: TRBV28
j_gene: TRBJ2-4
CDR3nt: TGTGCCAGCAGTTTAGTAACAGGGAGTATAAAAAACATTCAGTACTTC
CDR3aa: CASSLVTGSIKNIQYF

d_gene: TRBD1
abundance: few
v_gene: TRBV5-1
j_gene: TRBJ1-1
CDR3nt: TGCGCCAGTACCGGGACAGGGAACACTGAAGCTTTCTTT
CDR3aa: CASTGTGNTEAFF

d_gene: -
abundance: -
v_gene: TRBV7-6
j_gene: TRBJ2-5
CDR3nt: TGTGCCAGCAGCCATCCCAGGACAGAGATACAAGAGACCCAGTACTTC
CDR3aa: CASSHPRTEIQETQYF

d_gene: TRBD1
abundance: many
v_gene: TRBV12-3/TRBV12-4
j_gene: TRBJ1-5
CDR3nt: TGTGCCAGCACCCGGGACAGGGACGGCAATCAGCCCCAGCATTTT
CDR3aa: CASTRDRDGNQPQHF

d_gene: TRBD1
abundance: few
v_gene: TRBV4-1
j_gene: TRBJ2-7
CDR3nt: TGCGCCAGCAGCCAAGATCGAGGGGGCGGCGAGCAGTACTTC
CDR3aa: CASSQDRGGGEQYF

d_gene: -
abundance: few
v_gene: TRBV4-2
j_gene: TRBJ2-7
CDR3nt: TGTGCCAGCAGCCAAGAGGAGAGACAGATTAGTTACGAGCAGTACTTC
CDR3aa: CASSQEERQISYEQYF

d_gene: -
abundance: few
v_gene: TRBV6-6
j_gene: TRBJ2-5
CDR3nt: TGTGCCAGCAGTTACTCGGGGGCCGGGTACCAAGAGACCCAGTACTTC
CDR3aa: CASSYSGAGYQETQYF

d_gene: TRBD2
abundance: -
v_gene: TRBV30
j_gene: TRBJ2-3
CDR3nt: TGTGCCTGGAGAACTAGCGGGGGAGCTCCCACAGATACGCAGTATTTT
CDR3aa: CAWRTSGGAPTDTQYF

d_gene: TRBD1
abundance: -
v_gene: TRBV20-1
j_gene: TRBJ1-1
CDR3nt: TGCAGTGCTAGTAGGACAGGAGAGAACACTGAAGCTTTCTTT
CDR3aa: CSASRTGENTEAFF

d_gene: -
abundance: few
v_gene: TRBV12-3/TRBV12-4
j_gene: TRBJ1-5
CDR3nt: TGTGCCAGCAGGTGGGGGGTCGATCAGCCCCAGCATTTT
CDR3aa: CASRWGVDQPQHF

d_gene: -
abundance: -
v_gene: TRBV19
j_gene: TRBJ1-4
CDR3nt: TGTGCCAGTAGTATTAGTCGGGGGGGACGTCGTAATGAAAAACTGTTTTTT
CDR3aa: CASSISRGGRRNEKLFF

d_gene: TRBD1
abundance: -
v_gene: TRBV29-1
j_gene: TRBJ1-1
CDR3nt: TGCAGCGTTGAATGGGACAGGGGGATTGCGGCTTTCTTT
CDR3aa: CSVEWDRGIAAFF

d_gene: -
abundance: few
v_gene: TRBV19
j_gene: TRBJ2-5
CDR3nt: TGTGCCACCCGATGGACCCACGGAGGGGAGACCCAGTACTTC
CDR3aa: CATRWTHGGETQYF

d_gene: -
abundance: few
v_gene: TRBV6-5
j_gene: TRBJ1-4
CDR3nt: TGTGCCAGCAGTTACGGGGGGGCGGCTAATGAAAAACTGTTTTTT
CDR3aa: CASSYGGAANEKLFF

d_gene: -
abundance: few
v_gene: TRBV28
j_gene: TRBJ2-6
CDR3nt: TGTGCCAGCACCTCCGGGCGGCGCTCTGGGGCCAACGTCCTGACTTTC
CDR3aa: CASTSGRRSGANVLTF

d_gene: TRBD1
abundance: few
v_gene: TRBV2
j_gene: TRBJ1-1
CDR3nt: TGTGCCAGCAGGATGGACAGGGGGCAACCTGAAGCTTTCTTT
CDR3aa: CASRMDRGQPEAFF

d_gene: -
abundance: few
v_gene: TRBV5-1
j_gene: TRBJ2-7
CDR3nt: TGCGCCAGCAGCTCCGGGCCGACGGATTCCTACGAGCAGTACTTC
CDR3aa: CASSSGPTDSYEQYF

d_gene: -
abundance: -
v_gene: TRBV3-1
j_gene: TRBJ2-7
CDR3nt: TGTGCCAGCAGCCATCCAGACCAGAACTACGAGCAGTACTTC
CDR3aa: CASSHPDQNYEQYF

d_gene: -
abundance: -
v_gene: TRBV28
j_gene: TRBJ2-3
CDR3nt: TGTGCCAGCAGCCCCCACGGGAGCACAGATACGCAGTATTTT
CDR3aa: CASSPHGSTDTQYF

d_gene: -
abundance: -
v_gene: TRBV21-1
j_gene: TRBJ2-3
CDR3nt: TGTGCCAGCAGCGACTTCGTGGGGGGTCAGGCAGATACGCAGTATTTT
CDR3aa: CASSDFVGGQADTQYF

d_gene: -
abundance: -
v_gene: TRBV12-3/TRBV12-4
j_gene: TRBJ2-5
CDR3nt: TGTGCCAGCACCCCCGACCGGTGGACCCAGTACTTC
CDR3aa: CASTPDRWTQYF

d_gene: -
abundance: few
v_gene: TRBV6-5
j_gene: TRBJ1-4
CDR3nt: TGTGCCAGCAGTAGAGGGACAAATCTTGGGGAAAAACTGTTTTTT
CDR3aa: CASSRGTNLGEKLFF

d_gene: TRBD1
abundance: -
v_gene: TRBV9
j_gene: TRBJ2-2
CDR3nt: TGTGCCAGCGGTATAGCTCTCGAGACAGGGGGCGAAGCCGGGGAGCTGTTTTTT
CDR3aa: CASGIALETGGEAGELFF

d_gene: -
abundance: -
v_gene: TRBV28
j_gene: TRBJ2-2
CDR3nt: TGTGCCAGCCGAAGGGTATCTGGCACCGGGGAGCTGTTTTTT
CDR3aa: CASRRVSGTGELFF

d_gene: TRBD1
abundance: few
v_gene: TRBV20-1
j_gene: TRBJ2-2
CDR3nt: TGCAGTGCTGCTGGACAGGGTGAAGGCGGGGAGCTGTTTTTT
CDR3aa: CSAAGQGEGGELFF